This T cell receptor (beta chain) was profiled in a study of PD-L1 blockade in urothelial cancer. Libraries were prepared by immunoSEQ multiplex PCR; TCRdb keeps only in-frame clonotypes and omits some of them. The repertoire holds tens of thousands of clones, with about 82% as singletons. The sample's time point: pretreatment peripheral blood. The receptor was derived from a man in his forties with urothelial cancer. Source: PBMCs, taken around atezolizumab (anti-PD-L1) treatment.

DNA for the CDR3: TGTGCCAGCAGCCGTTGGGACAGGGAAGAGACCCAGTACTTC. It yields the protein CASSRWDREETQYF. V gene TRBV11-2 combines with J gene TRBJ2-5, with 9 bases fitting TRBD1. The CDR3 sequence is 14 residues long. Trimming cost V 5 bases and J 3 bases; bases outside gene matches: 4. Germline V lookup: CDR1 SGHAT, CDR2 FQNNGV. The full variable domain, with the rest looked up from reference TRBV11-2 and TRBJ2-5, is EAGVAQSPRYKIIEKRQSVAFWCNPISGHATLYWYQQILGQGPKLLIQFQNNGVVDDSQLPKDRFSAERLKGVDSTLKIQPAKLEDSAVYLCASSRWDREETQYFGPGTRLLVL.